This TCR beta chain was sequenced in a study of shared clonotypes between healthy human individuals. Profiled with immunoSEQ multiplex PCR; TCRdb holds only in-frame clones, not every one. The sample holds about 1.1 million clones; 70% to 80% are singletons and the top ten take roughly 0.62%. CDR1 and CDR2 from the germline V gene are LNHDA and SQIVND (reference sequence). This CDR3 comprises 15 residues. Trimming stripped 6 bases from V and 0 bases from J, with 14 bases between. The chain links TRBV19 to TRBJ1-2; D possibly corresponds to TRBD1 (6 bases). The receptor's source is a man aged 18-30 years in good health. Some clones in this sample may be carry-over from other donors' samples. The sequencing sample was made of memory CD4+ T cells from PBMCs. Indicated subset: CD45RA-negative fraction. Here the CDR3 DNA reads TGTGCCAGTAGGCCCGGCGGGGGGCCTAACTATGGCTACACCTTC. It yields the protein CASRPGGGPNYGYTF.